A single sample gave rise to the 21 T cell receptor beta chains below, sequenced in a study of identical twins. TCRdb fed the 5' RACE reads into MiXCR, producing one record per CDR3 protein. The sample consists of around 340,000 distinct CDR3 sequences, about 9% of them appearing once. The material sequenced was naive T cells sorted from blood. The receptors here all came from a woman in her forties or fifties in good health.

The chain has TRBV11-3 and TRBJ2-1; D is possibly TRBD1 (6 bases). The germline gives CDR1 SGHNT, CDR2 YENEEA. Trimming cost V 0 bases and J 12 bases, with 9 bases left between them. The length of the CDR3 is 12 residues. CDR3 bases: TGTGCCAGCAGCTTAGACTTAGGGGGGCAGTTCTTC. Amino acid sequence: CASSLDLGGQFF.

The chain carries TRBV24-1 and TRBJ2-1; the D call may be TRBD1 or TRBD2 (5 bases each). Germline V gene lookup returns CDR1 KGHDR and CDR2 SFDVKD. V was shortened by 4 bases and J by 4 bases, with 13 bases between the two germline ends. The CDR3 length is 15 residues. CDR3: CATSDAGTVYNEQFF. The CDR3 coding sequence is TGTGCCACCAGTGACGCCGGGACGGTTTACAATGAGCAGTTCTTC.

This clonotype was seen more than once but under ten times. This sequence joins TRBV7-9 and TRBJ2-2; D uncertain. The CDR3 is made up of 11 amino acids. Trimming took off 5 bases at V and 6 bases at J, with 4 bases between the two ends. The germline V gene encodes CDR1 SEHNR and CDR2 FQNEAQ (reference sequence). This CDR3 is CASSPPGELFF. CDR3 coding DNA: TGTGCCAGCAGCCCCCCCGGGGAGCTGTTTTTT. Variable domain in full (rest from reference TRBV7-9 and TRBJ2-2): DTGVSQNPRHKITKRGQNVTFRCDPISEHNRLYWYRQTLGQGPEFLTYFQNEAQLEKSRLLSDRFSAERPKGSFSTLEIQRTEQGDSAMYLCASSPPGELFFGEGSRLTVL.

This clonotype has at least ten counts. This rearrangement joins TRBV5-1 to TRBJ2-7, with D perhaps TRBD1 (6 bases). This CDR3 is 14 amino acids long. The V end lost 4 bases, the J end lost 2 bases, and 13 bases lay between the germline ends. The germline V gene has CDR1 SGHRS and CDR2 YFSETQ. The CDR3 spells CASSHGQCAYEQYV. The CDR3 nucleotides read TGCGCCAGCAGCCACGGACAGTGTGCCTACGAGCAGTACGTC.

This clonotype was seen more than once but under ten times. J is TRBJ2-5 and V is TRBV5-1, with no clear D. V gave up 0 bases and J gave up 1 base, with 10 bases separating them. This CDR3 has 15 amino acids. The germline gives CDR1 SGHRS, CDR2 YFSETQ. The CDR3 here is CASSLASRAQETQYF. DNA for the CDR3: TGCGCCAGCAGCTTGGCCTCTAGGGCCCAAGAGACCCAGTACTTC.

In DNA, the CDR3 is TGCAGTGCCCGGGGCCTTGAAGGAGGCACCGGGGAGCTGTTTTTT. It is translated as CSARGLEGGTGELFF. The chain employs TRBV20-1 and TRBJ2-2; D possibly matches TRBD1 or TRBD2 (5 bases each). Germline V CDR1 and CDR2: DFQATT, SNEGSKA (reference sequence). Trimming took off 6 bases at V and 4 bases at J, with 18 bases between the two ends. The CDR3 extends over 15 amino acids.

V usage is TRBV6-1 and J usage is TRBJ2-5; 9 bases match TRBD1. The CDR3 extends over 14 amino acids. Trimming cost V 6 bases and J 0 bases; bases outside gene matches: 2. The germline V gene has CDR1 MNHNS and CDR2 SASEGT. This CDR3 reads CASRQGAYQETQYF. CDR3 in DNA: TGTGCCAGCAGACAGGGGGCCTACCAAGAGACCCAGTACTTC.

This clonotype occurred a few times. The gene calls are TRBV5-6 and TRBJ1-3, with D perhaps matching TRBD1 (5 bases). Germline loops: CDR1 SGHDT, CDR2 YYEEEE. V lost 0 bases, J lost 5 bases, and 12 bases lay in between. CDR3 size: 15 residues. The CDR3 loop reads CASSLAGRGRNTIYF. The DNA of the CDR3 is TGTGCCAGCAGCTTGGCCGGGAGGGGAAGAAACACCATATATTTT.

This clonotype was detected many times. The rearrangement uses TRBV5-1 and TRBJ2-1, with TRBD2 matching over 7 bases. Looked up from germline, CDR1 is SGHRS and CDR2 is YFSETQ. The CDR3 extends over 15 amino acids. V shed 0 bases, J shed 9 bases, and the junction held 9 bases outside the gene matches. The CDR3 DNA follows: TGCGCCAGCAGCTTGGATGCGGGAGTCTTTGGTGAGCAGTTCTTC. Its protein is CASSLDAGVFGEQFF.

This clonotype came up a few times. The J gene is TRBJ1-2, the V gene TRBV19; tentatively, D is TRBD1 (5 bases). The CDR3 is 13 amino acids. V lost 6 bases and J 3 bases, leaving 11 bases between the germline ends. Germline V gene data show CDR1 as LNHDA and CDR2 as SQIVND (reference sequence). The CDR3 DNA reads as TGTGCCAGTAGGTTACAGGCGGACTATGGCTACACCTTC. This gives the protein CASRLQADYGYTF. Looking up the rest from reference TRBV19 and TRBJ1-2 gives the full variable domain: DGGITQSPKYLFRKEGQNVTLSCEQNLNHDAMYWYRQDPGQGLRLIYYSQIVNDFQKGDIAEGYSVSREKKESFPLTVTSAQKNPTAFYLCASRLQADYGYTFGSGTRLTVV.

The V call is TRBV12-3 or TRBV12-4, the J call TRBJ2-1, with 7 bases identical to TRBD1. This CDR3 region has 13 residues. V shed 5 bases and J 10 bases; nucleotides not matched to a gene: 8. CDR3 nucleotide sequence: TGTGCCAGCAGTCCTGACAGGGTATGGGAGCAGTTCTTC. Translating gives CASSPDRVWEQFF.

This clonotype has just a few counts. The rearrangement uses TRBV29-1 and TRBJ1-5; D not certain. CDR3 length equals 13 residues. The V end lost 2 bases, the J end lost 7 bases, and 12 bases lay between the germline ends. From germline, CDR1 is SQVTM and CDR2 ANQGSEA. CDR3 sequence (DNA): TGCAGCGTTGAACCCCGGCGAGGGCAGCCCCAGCATTTT. It specifies CSVEPRRGQPQHF.

This clonotype was seen repeatedly, ten times or more. V and J are TRBV20-1 and TRBJ2-7; no clear D. The CDR3 totals 13 residues. V was trimmed by 0 bases and J by 5 bases, leaving 11 bases between them. Germline CDR1 is DFQATT and CDR2 is SNEGSKA (reference sequence). CDR3 sequence: CSARDGILDEQYF. The CDR3 coding sequence is TGCAGTGCTAGAGATGGTATATTGGACGAGCAGTACTTC.

The chain links TRBV5-5 to TRBJ1-1; perhaps TRBD1 as D (6 bases). Trimming removed 2 bases from V and 10 bases from J, with 18 bases in between. This CDR3 has 14 amino acids. Germline lookup yields CDR1 SGHKS and CDR2 YYEKEE (reference sequence). Here the CDR3 reads CASSFYGTSRGAFF. The CDR3 DNA is TGTGCCAGCAGCTTCTATGGGACATCCCGTGGAGCTTTCTTT.

This clonotype was observed a handful of times. The chain employs TRBV15 and TRBJ2-7; the D gene is possibly TRBD1 (6 bases). The V and J ends lost 3 bases and 2 bases respectively, with 14 bases between them. In germline, CDR1 is LNHNV, CDR2 YYDKDF (reference sequence). CDR3 size: 15 residues. CDR3 amino acids: CATSSNRDVAYEQYF. The CDR3 DNA reads as TGTGCCACCAGCAGCAACAGGGATGTAGCCTACGAGCAGTACTTC. Supplemented by reference TRBV15 and TRBJ2-7, the full variable domain reads DAMVIQNPRYQVTQFGKPVTLSCSQTLNHNVMYWYQQKSSQAPKLLFHYYDKDFNNEADTPDNFQSRRPNTSFCFLDIRSPGLGDTAMYLCATSSNRDVAYEQYFGPGTRLTVT.

The genes are TRBV10-3 and TRBJ2-5; 7 bases match TRBD2. The CDR3 spans 13 residues. CDR1 is ENHRY, CDR2 SYGVKD, per germline. Germline trimming cut 8 bases from V and 2 bases from J; bases unmatched to any gene: 5. CDR3 protein: CAIGEGTQETQYF. Here the CDR3 DNA reads TGTGCCATCGGGGAGGGAACTCAAGAGACCCAGTACTTC.

This clonotype was seen many times. The chain has TRBV29-1 and TRBJ2-5; the D is unclear. The CDR3 is 13 residues long. Germline V lookup: CDR1 SQVTM, CDR2 ANQGSEA. The V end lost 4 bases, the J end lost 1 base, and 10 bases lay between the germline ends. CDR3 in amino acids: CSVVLWFQETQYF. The CDR3 DNA sequence: TGCAGCGTTGTTTTGTGGTTCCAAGAGACCCAGTACTTC.

This clonotype was detected only a few times. V gene TRBV7-2 combines with J gene TRBJ1-5; 7 bases map to TRBD1. This CDR3 has 15 residues. After removal of 3 bases from V and 6 bases from J, the junction contained 8 bases not matched to a gene. CDR1 and CDR2 (germline): SGHTA, FQGNSA. The CDR3 DNA follows: TGTGCCAGCAGCTTGAGACAGGGAGGGGGTCAGCCCCAGCATTTT. Encoded protein: CASSLRQGGGQPQHF.

This chain joins TRBV20-1 and TRBJ1-5, with TRBD1 as a possible D gene (6 bases). Trimming left V 6 bases short and J 0 bases short, with 12 bases between. This CDR3 region has 14 residues. The germline V gene encodes CDR1 DFQATT and CDR2 SNEGSKA (reference sequence). The CDR3, as DNA: TGCAGTGCGGGGACACCTAATAGCAATCAGCCCCAGCATTTT. Translation: CSAGTPNSNQPQHF.

The gene calls are TRBV11-3 and TRBJ2-7; no clear D. Germline CDR1 SGHNT, CDR2 YENEEA. The ends were cut back, 5 bases at V and 7 bases at J, with 9 bases in the middle. The CDR3 covers 11 residues. The CDR3 DNA sequence: TGTGCCAGCAGCCGGAATTCTGAGCAGTACTTC. Protein sequence: CASSRNSEQYF.

On this clonotype itself: At one boundary the junction diverges from the germline segment, which might be a read error. The V call is TRBV4-2, the J call TRBJ2-2; maybe TRBD2 (6 bases). The CDR3 extends over 13 amino acids. Germline V lookup: CDR1 LGHNA, CDR2 YNFKEQ. The CDR3 is CASSQVVNGGLFF. For the CDR3, the DNA is TGTGCCAGCAGCCAAGTCGTGAACGGGGGGCTGTTTTTT.